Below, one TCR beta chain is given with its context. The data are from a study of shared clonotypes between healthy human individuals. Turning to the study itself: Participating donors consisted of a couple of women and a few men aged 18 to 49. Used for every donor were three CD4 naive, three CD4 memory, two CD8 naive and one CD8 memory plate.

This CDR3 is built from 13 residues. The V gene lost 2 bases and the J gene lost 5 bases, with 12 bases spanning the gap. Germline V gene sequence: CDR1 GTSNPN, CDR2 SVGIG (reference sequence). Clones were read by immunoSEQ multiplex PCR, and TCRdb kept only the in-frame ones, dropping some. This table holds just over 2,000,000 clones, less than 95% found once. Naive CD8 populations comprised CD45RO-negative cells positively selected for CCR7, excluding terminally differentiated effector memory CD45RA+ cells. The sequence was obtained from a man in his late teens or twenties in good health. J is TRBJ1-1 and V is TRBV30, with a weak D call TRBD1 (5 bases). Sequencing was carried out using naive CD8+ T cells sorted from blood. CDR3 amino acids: CAWSPTAGTEAFF. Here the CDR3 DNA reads TGTGCCTGGAGTCCGACAGCGGGAACTGAAGCTTTCTTT.